The clone carrying this TCR beta chain was detected a few times. Source study methods: Amplification of reference gene primers provided the estimated nucleated cell counts. TCRdb's table, derived via immunoSEQ multiplex PCR, lists solely in-frame clones and lacks some. That table furnishes V, J and clone size, whereas the DNA furnished D and trimming. The table records around 200,000 clones, around 85% of them present only once. This entry is derived from a study of blood T cell repertoires in COVID-19. As for the study in general: Italy, Spain and the United States were the sources of the convalescent and acute COVID-19 samples. PBMCs, B-cell-depleted T cells, or T cells were the source of the cDNA or gDNA that made up the material.

Germline V lookup: CDR1 SGHTA, CDR2 FQGNSA. CDR3 length: 13 amino acids. The V segment lost 7 bases and the J segment 4 bases; nucleotides outside the gene matches: 3. The V call is TRBV7-2, the J call TRBJ1-2; 10 bases agree with TRBD1. The receptor was isolated from a human donor with active or convalescent COVID-19. The donor label of this sample is uncertain. Material: peripheral blood. The CDR3 loop reads CASIRTGGYGYTF. CDR3 DNA: TGTGCCAGCATCCGGACAGGGGGCTATGGCTACACCTTC.